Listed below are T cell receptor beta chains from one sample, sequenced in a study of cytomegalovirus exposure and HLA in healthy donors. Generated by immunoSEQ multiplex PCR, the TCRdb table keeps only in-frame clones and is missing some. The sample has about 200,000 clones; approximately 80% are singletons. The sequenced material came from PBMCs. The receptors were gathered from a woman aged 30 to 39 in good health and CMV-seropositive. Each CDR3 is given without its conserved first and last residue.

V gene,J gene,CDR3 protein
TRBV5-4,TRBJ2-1,ASSILSGTTYNEQF
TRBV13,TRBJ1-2,ASSLYRGQSYGYT
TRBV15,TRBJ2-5,ATSAQLAGPAETQY
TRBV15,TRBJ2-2,ATSQYTGELF
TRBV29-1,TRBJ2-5,SVEAAPQETQY
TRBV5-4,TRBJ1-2,ASSSLYGYT
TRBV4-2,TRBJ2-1,ATSAAYNEQF
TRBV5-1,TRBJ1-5,ASSLEGANDQPQH
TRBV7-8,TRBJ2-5,ASSSGTSGRIMGETQY
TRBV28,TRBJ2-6,ASLQGSGANVLT
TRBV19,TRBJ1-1,ASSIEAWGGTEAF
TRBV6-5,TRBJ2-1,ASRYRTGGVNEQF
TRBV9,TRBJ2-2,ASSVTGQGNTGELF
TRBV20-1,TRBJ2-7,SGRGGYEQY
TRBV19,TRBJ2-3,ASSPGAATDTQY
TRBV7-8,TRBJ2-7,ASSPSQGHLYEQY
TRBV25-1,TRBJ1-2,ASSSGLEGGYYGYT
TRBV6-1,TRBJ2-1,ASISGGLGEQF
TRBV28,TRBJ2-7,ASSLAGDHYEQY
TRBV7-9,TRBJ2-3,ASSFGTRQVGTDTQY
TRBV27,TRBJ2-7,ASSSRTQGREQY
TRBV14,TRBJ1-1,ASSLPLGGAREAF
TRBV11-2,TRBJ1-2,ASSLVGTGFGYT
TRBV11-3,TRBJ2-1,ASSLGVKQF
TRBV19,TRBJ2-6,ASRRTGEPSGANVLT
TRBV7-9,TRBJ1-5,ASSPGGVLSNQPQH
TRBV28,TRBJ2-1,ASSFPPGDNEQF
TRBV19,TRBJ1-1,ASSSDGTGRPEAF
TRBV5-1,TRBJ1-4,ASRDRGDTNEKLF
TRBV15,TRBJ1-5,ATSRERGGVSNQPQH
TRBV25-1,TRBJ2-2,ASSAGVGELF
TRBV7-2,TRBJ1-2,ASSAGVYGYT
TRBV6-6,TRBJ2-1,ASNWMSGSNEQF
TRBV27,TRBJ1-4,ASSSLIGEKLF
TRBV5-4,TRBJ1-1,ASSGRGNTEAF
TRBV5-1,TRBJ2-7,ASSPGQGAYEQY
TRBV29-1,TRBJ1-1,SVGTGGQAAF
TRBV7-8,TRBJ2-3,ASSLQQGPRTDTQY
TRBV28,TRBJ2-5,ASRQGTQETQY
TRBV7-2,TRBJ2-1,ASSRQGASNNEQF
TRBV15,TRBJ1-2,ATSSERGNYGYT
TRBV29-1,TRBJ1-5,SVSPGQGAQPQH
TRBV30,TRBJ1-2,AWSVLRAGGGYT
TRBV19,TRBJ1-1,ASSMVTMTRTEAF
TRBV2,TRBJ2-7,ASIDGQAGAYEQY
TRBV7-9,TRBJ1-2,ASTIQGNYGYT
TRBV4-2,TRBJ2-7,ASSRDSGTSGSTYEQY
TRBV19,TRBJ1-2,ASSTVLYGYT
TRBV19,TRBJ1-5,ASSIVAEGPQH
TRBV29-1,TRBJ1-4,SVEDRGTATNEKLF
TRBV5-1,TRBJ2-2,ASSLYDSYANTGELF
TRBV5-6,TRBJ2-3,ASTTIGAGGDTQY
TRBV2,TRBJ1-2,ASSSGVLVYGYT
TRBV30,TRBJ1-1,AQDIQGYTEAF
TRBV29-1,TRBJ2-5,SVLSTDQETQY